Presented here are 17 T cell receptor beta chains from one specimen sequenced in a study of T-cell reconstitution after alpha-beta-depleted transplantation in children. A library of TCRbeta sequences, prepared with unique molecular identifiers, was generated. TCRdb processed the PCR reads anew with MiXCR; each CDR3 protein has one entry. The table lists approximately 85,000 distinct CDR3 sequences, roughly 13% of them singletons, with 25% to 35% in the top ten. This material consisted of PBMCs, mostly from graft donor cells, taken 180 days after TCRalphabeta/CD19-depleted stem cell transplant. The receptors were gathered from a male patient between 2 and 15 years old who had a stem cell transplant for acute lymphoblastic leukemia, so the T cells may come from the graft donor.

The V and J genes are TRBV5-1 and TRBJ1-5; D uncertain. The CDR3 is made up of 13 amino acids. Germline values: CDR1 SGHRS, CDR2 YFSETQ. Trimming removed 2 bases at V and 2 bases at J, with 5 bases between. CDR3 amino acids: CASSFGGNQPQHF. CDR3 DNA sequence: TGCGCCAGCAGCTTTGGGGGCAATCAGCCCCAGCATTTT.

The DNA for the CDR3 is TGCAGTGCTCCCCGAGCGGGGGGGCCAAAAGAGACCCAGTACTTC. Protein sequence: CSAPRAGGPKETQYF. The chain is built from TRBV20-1 and TRBJ2-5; 10 bases line up with TRBD2. Per germline, CDR1 DFQATT and CDR2 SNEGSKA (reference sequence). CDR3 size: 15 residues. The J segment lost 3 bases and the V segment lost 5 bases, leaving 9 bases of the junction unmatched.

There are a few counts of this clonotype. The V gene is TRBV28, the J gene TRBJ1-1; D is ambiguous. CDR1 and CDR2 from the germline V gene are MDHEN and SYDVKM. V was cut by 0 bases and J by 1 base, with 3 bases left in between. There are 13 residues in the CDR3. The CDR3 bases are TGTGCCAGCAGTTTATGGGAGAACACTGAAGCTTTCTTT. Translation: CASSLWENTEAFF.

This clonotype was detected only a few times. CDR3 amino acids: CASSQDRRGRAETDTQYF. CDR3 DNA: TGCGCCAGCAGCCAAGATCGTAGAGGGAGGGCCGAGACAGATACGCAGTATTTT. The rearrangement joins TRBV4-3 to TRBJ2-3; TRBD2 aligns across 7 bases. Germline values: CDR1 LGHNA, CDR2 YSLEER. This CDR3 is built from 18 residues. The V and J ends lost 0 bases and 3 bases, in that order; junction bases with no gene match: 12.

The J gene is TRBJ2-1, the V gene TRBV27, with D possibly TRBD2 on 5 matching bases. Germline V lookup: CDR1 MNHEY, CDR2 SMNVEV (reference sequence). This CDR3 has 12 amino acids. Trimming shortened V by 4 bases and J by 8 bases, and 9 bases separated the two germline ends. The CDR3 loop reads CASSYRRDEQFF. CDR3 nucleotide sequence: TGTGCCAGCAGTTACCGGCGGGATGAGCAGTTCTTC.

This clonotype was seen a few times. V is TRBV19 and J is TRBJ1-2; D ambiguous. The V end was cut by 3 bases, the J end by 4 bases, with 12 bases between. This CDR3 contains 14 residues. Germline-derived CDR1 and CDR2 are LNHDA and SQIVND (reference sequence). The CDR3 sequence: CASSIHTRVYGYTF. The CDR3 DNA sequence: TGTGCCAGTAGTATTCACACTCGAGTCTATGGCTACACCTTC.

This clonotype occurred a few times. The rearrangement uses TRBV6-5 and TRBJ1-3, with D possibly matching TRBD1 (6 bases). The germline V gene has CDR1 MNHEY and CDR2 SVGAGI. V was pared by 3 bases and J by 1 base, with 7 bases between. The CDR3 has 14 residues. The CDR3 bases are TGTGCCAGCAGTTATCAGGGGTCTGGAAACACCATATATTTT. Amino acids: CASSYQGSGNTIYF.

This chain joins TRBV12-3 or TRBV12-4 and TRBJ2-4; no firm D call. Deletions cut 3 bases from V and 0 bases from J, with 6 bases between. The CDR3 is 14 amino acids. In nucleotides, the CDR3 is TGTGCCAGCAGTTTGATCCTAGCCAAAAACATTCAGTACTTC. Amino acids: CASSLILAKNIQYF.

V and J are TRBV15 and TRBJ2-6; D may match TRBD1 or TRBD2 (5 bases each). V was cut by 5 bases and J by 0 bases, with 17 bases left in between. Per germline, CDR1 LNHNV and CDR2 YYDKDF (reference sequence). This CDR3 spans 18 amino acids. Here the CDR3 reads CATSYPGRMFSGANVLTF. DNA of the CDR3: TGTGCCACCAGCTATCCGGGACGGATGTTCTCTGGGGCCAACGTCCTGACTTTC.

The chain is built from TRBV7-8 and TRBJ2-3, with 9 bases identical to TRBD2. CDR1 and CDR2 from the germline V gene are SGHVS and FQNEAQ. The J segment lost 4 bases and the V segment lost 2 bases, leaving 4 bases of the junction unmatched. The CDR3 has 15 residues. The CDR3 protein is CASSLRGRGPDTQYF. In DNA, the CDR3 is TGTGCCAGCAGCTTACGCGGGAGGGGCCCAGATACGCAGTATTTT.

This clonotype was found a few times. This chain links TRBV24-1 with TRBJ2-5, with a tentative D call TRBD1 (6 bases). Trimming took 7 bases from V and 5 from J, leaving 22 bases between them. From germline, CDR1 is KGHDR and CDR2 SFDVKD. The CDR3 spans 16 residues. DNA for the CDR3: TGTGCCACCAGACCACGCCCACGTACAGGGTTGGAGACCCAGTACTTC. It yields the protein CATRPRPRTGLETQYF.

The sample holds a few counts of this clonotype. This chain uses TRBV20-1 with TRBJ1-2; 7 positions agree with TRBD1. Germline V gene lookup returns CDR1 DFQATT and CDR2 SNEGSKA (reference sequence). V trimming: 8 bases; J trimming: 4 bases; junction bases outside the gene matches: 4. There are 11 residues in the CDR3. The CDR3 coding sequence is TGCAGTTTGGGACAGCTCTATGGCTACACCTTC. Amino acids: CSLGQLYGYTF.

This clonotype was found many times. The chain recombines TRBV7-2 with TRBJ2-5; possible D gene TRBD2, 6 bases. Per germline, CDR1 SGHTA and CDR2 FQGNSA. The CDR3 is made up of 15 amino acids. The V end lost 3 bases, the J end lost 4 bases, and 15 bases lay between the germline ends. The CDR3 DNA is TGTGCCAGCAGCTTTTCGACTAGTCAAGGAGAGACCCAGTACTTC. Translated, it gives CASSFSTSQGETQYF. Full variable domain (remainder filled in from reference TRBV7-2 and TRBJ2-5): GAGVSQSPSNKVTEKGKDVELRCDPISGHTALYWYRQSLGQGLEFLIYFQGNSAPDKSGLPSDRFSAERTGGSVSTLTIQRTQQEDSAVYLCASSFSTSQGETQYFGPGTRLLVL.

This clonotype has just a few counts. This chain joins TRBV28 and TRBJ1-2; maybe TRBD1 (5 bases). In germline, CDR1 is MDHEN, CDR2 SYDVKM. V was trimmed by 6 bases and J by 3 bases, leaving 20 bases between them. The CDR3 is 16 residues long. CDR3: CASSPGGALSHYGYTF. Written as DNA, the CDR3 is TGTGCCAGCAGCCCAGGCGGGGCGTTAAGTCACTATGGCTACACCTTC.

Only a few counts were recorded for this clonotype. The genes are TRBV6-2 or TRBV6-3 and TRBJ2-1; possibly TRBD1 for D (5 bases). Germline-derived CDR1 and CDR2 are MNHEY and SVGEGT. V lost 0 bases and J 3 bases, leaving 15 bases between the germline ends. This CDR3 has 17 amino acids. CDR3 in DNA: TGTGCCAGCAGTTACTCGAAAGTACAACAGGACTACAATGAGCAGTTCTTC. Protein: CASSYSKVQQDYNEQFF.

This clonotype was counted between two and nine times. The gene calls are TRBV6-5 and TRBJ2-3; the D is unclear. CDR1 is MNHEY and CDR2 is SVGAGI in the germline V gene. This CDR3 spans 14 amino acids. V shed 4 bases and J shed 4 bases, with 12 bases lying between them. As DNA, the CDR3 is TGTGCCAGCAGTTCCTTCGGGCCGTCAGATACGCAGTATTTT. It is translated as CASSSFGPSDTQYF.

The chain combines TRBV4-2 with TRBJ1-3; a weak D match, TRBD1 (5 bases). The CDR3 has 17 residues. Trimming removed 3 bases at V and 0 bases at J, with 15 bases between. Germline CDR1 reads LGHNA; CDR2 reads YNFKEQ. CDR3 nucleotides: TGTGCCAGCAGCCAGTACGGGACTTCTTCCTCTGGAAACACCATATATTTT. Its protein is CASSQYGTSSSGNTIYF.